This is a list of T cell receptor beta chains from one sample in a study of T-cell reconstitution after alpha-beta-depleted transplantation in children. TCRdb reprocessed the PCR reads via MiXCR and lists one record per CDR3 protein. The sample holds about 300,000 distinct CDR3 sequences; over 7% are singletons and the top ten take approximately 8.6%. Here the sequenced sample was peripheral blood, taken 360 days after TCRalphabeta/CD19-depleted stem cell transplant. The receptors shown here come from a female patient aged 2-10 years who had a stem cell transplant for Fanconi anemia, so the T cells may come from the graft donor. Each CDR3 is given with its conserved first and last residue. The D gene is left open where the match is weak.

CDR3: CASTTLSNTEAFF
V: TRBV6-1
J: TRBJ1-1
length: 13
D: NA

CDR3: CASSRRDRVGDSTDTQYF
V: TRBV11-2
J: TRBJ2-3
length: 18
D: TRBD1

CDR3: CASSLTAGGPGELFF
V: TRBV28
J: TRBJ2-2
length: 15
D: TRBD2

CDR3: CSAGRGPRSYEQYF
V: TRBV20-1
J: TRBJ2-7
length: 14
D: TRBD2

CDR3: CASSFLDITNTGELFF
V: TRBV12-3/TRBV12-4
J: TRBJ2-2
length: 16
D: NA

CDR3: CASSSSWDSQETQYF
V: TRBV7-9
J: TRBJ2-5
length: 15
D: TRBD1

CDR3: CASRKQALANYGYTF
V: TRBV12-3/TRBV12-4
J: TRBJ1-2
length: 15
D: NA

CDR3: CASSQDPRQGKYGYTF
V: TRBV4-2
J: TRBJ1-2
length: 16
D: NA

CDR3: CSASGTSSTPGKAMFF
V: TRBV20-1
J: TRBJ2-2
length: 16
D: TRBD2

CDR3: CASSLNEVGTEAFF
V: TRBV7-3
J: TRBJ1-1
length: 14
D: NA

CDR3: CASSLSGEAEQFF
V: TRBV7-3
J: TRBJ2-1
length: 13
D: NA

CDR3: CASISVWGSDGYTF
V: TRBV6-5
J: TRBJ1-2
length: 14
D: NA

CDR3: CASSPGLFTEAFF
V: TRBV12-3/TRBV12-4
J: TRBJ1-1
length: 13
D: NA

CDR3: CASSLLEGRFYEQYF
V: TRBV5-5
J: TRBJ2-7
length: 15
D: NA

CDR3: CSARDSDRFYGYTF
V: TRBV20-1
J: TRBJ1-2
length: 14
D: NA

CDR3: CASSQEASETQYF
V: TRBV4-2
J: TRBJ2-5
length: 13
D: NA

CDR3: CASSPILRGQGGGGELFF
V: TRBV18
J: TRBJ2-2
length: 18
D: TRBD1

CDR3: CASKTSGPNNEQFF
V: TRBV3-1
J: TRBJ2-1
length: 14
D: TRBD2

CDR3: CASSRWTSGLYNEQFF
V: TRBV11-1
J: TRBJ2-1
length: 16
D: TRBD2

CDR3: CAISEQGFDGYTF
V: TRBV10-3
J: TRBJ1-2
length: 13
D: TRBD1

CDR3: CSARAGTGGPYAF
V: TRBV20-1
J: TRBJ1-2
length: 13
D: TRBD1

CDR3: CATRSSGRPYEQYF
V: TRBV24-1
J: TRBJ2-7
length: 14
D: TRBD2

CDR3: CASANGPGPYGYTF
V: TRBV12-3/TRBV12-4
J: TRBJ1-2
length: 14
D: NA

CDR3: CASTEQGQTYEQYF
V: TRBV2
J: TRBJ2-7
length: 14
D: NA

CDR3: CASSSRARDYGYTF
V: TRBV3-1
J: TRBJ1-2
length: 14
D: NA

CDR3: CSVEAGGHYGYTF
V: TRBV29-1
J: TRBJ1-2
length: 13
D: TRBD1

CDR3: CASSQGTGRIHEQYF
V: TRBV4-3
J: TRBJ2-7
length: 15
D: TRBD1

CDR3: CASSHVPGELFF
V: TRBV11-2
J: TRBJ2-2
length: 12
D: NA

CDR3: CSARIPGLLTGELFF
V: TRBV20-1
J: TRBJ2-2
length: 15
D: NA

CDR3: CASSFQGQGAPLNYEQYF
V: TRBV28
J: TRBJ2-7
length: 18
D: TRBD1

CDR3: CASSTEGGARNEQFF
V: TRBV5-1
J: TRBJ2-1
length: 15
D: NA

CDR3: CSAKTAQNTEAFF
V: TRBV29-1
J: TRBJ1-1
length: 13
D: NA

CDR3: CAWSGGWGEAFF
V: TRBV30
J: TRBJ1-1
length: 12
D: NA

CDR3: CASGTGTPQHF
V: TRBV28
J: TRBJ1-5
length: 11
D: NA

CDR3: CASGLFGGITGELFF
V: TRBV12-5
J: TRBJ2-2
length: 15
D: NA

CDR3: CASCGTEETQYF
V: TRBV12-5
J: TRBJ2-5
length: 12
D: NA

CDR3: CASSLWTGGNEKLFF
V: TRBV3-1
J: TRBJ1-4
length: 15
D: TRBD1

CDR3: CSVEDRESYEQYF
V: TRBV29-1
J: TRBJ2-7
length: 13
D: NA

CDR3: CASSYSEGQGKTEAFF
V: TRBV6-5
J: TRBJ1-1
length: 16
D: NA

CDR3: CASSSQGSNTGELFF
V: TRBV12-3/TRBV12-4
J: TRBJ2-2
length: 15
D: NA

CDR3: CASSFSTGLNYGYTF
V: TRBV7-2
J: TRBJ1-2
length: 15
D: NA

CDR3: CSAKGQGISEAFF
V: TRBV20-1
J: TRBJ1-1
length: 13
D: NA

CDR3: CAITGASNQPQHF
V: TRBV24-1
J: TRBJ1-5
length: 13
D: TRBD1

CDR3: CASSFGRFGTGVEETQYF
V: TRBV7-2
J: TRBJ2-5
length: 18
D: TRBD1

CDR3: CASSLASGAGSEQFF
V: TRBV5-1
J: TRBJ2-1
length: 15
D: TRBD2

CDR3: CASSPGTGPYNEQFF
V: TRBV6-1
J: TRBJ2-1
length: 15
D: TRBD1

CDR3: CASSYSKGGYNEQFF
V: TRBV6-5
J: TRBJ2-1
length: 15
D: NA

CDR3: CAISDSTDTQYF
V: TRBV10-3
J: TRBJ2-3
length: 12
D: NA

CDR3: CAWSVPSYGRTYTGELFF
V: TRBV30
J: TRBJ2-2
length: 18
D: NA

CDR3: CASTTLGLAGTTYEQYF
V: TRBV2
J: TRBJ2-7
length: 17
D: TRBD2

CDR3: CASSPTREADIQYF
V: TRBV18
J: TRBJ2-4
length: 14
D: TRBD2

CDR3: CSAASGGPSYNEQFF
V: TRBV20-1
J: TRBJ2-1
length: 15
D: TRBD2

CDR3: CASSSGSLNHGYTF
V: TRBV28
J: TRBJ1-2
length: 14
D: NA

CDR3: CASSPNPTGVDSPLHF
V: TRBV28
J: TRBJ1-6
length: 16
D: TRBD1

CDR3: CASSSVTDTQNF
V: TRBV6-6
J: TRBJ2-3
length: 12
D: NA

CDR3: CASSFTDLNYGYTF
V: TRBV28
J: TRBJ1-2
length: 14
D: NA